The 20 T cell receptor beta chains reported below all come from one sample, sequenced in a study of T cells after yellow fever vaccination (dated by TCRdb to the late 2010s). Library construction relied on 5' RACE. TCRdb names Illumina HiSeq 2500 as the instrument used. TCRdb reprocessed the public reads (quality trimming at Q25 with fastp, clone calling with MiXCR) and kept in-frame beta chains. Every entry covers one CDR3 protein and lists the most common genes and DNA from its rows. The sample profile shows more than 250,000 distinct CDR3 sequences; 6.8% of them were found once. The top ten clonotypes cover roughly 19% of the sample. The sample's treatment or condition, from its label and the paper: live attenuated yellow fever vaccine strain. Sequences were derived from PBMCs, sampled roughly 46 days after the first yellow fever vaccination. The receptors come from a man younger than 35 who received the YFV17D yellow fever vaccine.

This clonotype has more than one count but fewer than ten. This chain joins TRBV12-3 or TRBV12-4 and TRBJ1-1; 7 nucleotides agree with TRBD1. Losses at the gene ends were 7 bases for V and 2 bases for J; bases not matched to a gene: 7. There are 14 residues in the CDR3. This CDR3 reads CASTKEGANTEAFF. The CDR3 DNA reads TGTGCCAGCACTAAGGAGGGGGCAAACACTGAAGCTTTCTTT.

This sequence joins TRBV20-1 and TRBJ1-2; D is possibly TRBD1 (6 bases). Trimming took 5 bases from V and 3 from J, leaving 19 bases between them. The CDR3 has 15 residues. CDR1 DFQATT and CDR2 SNEGSKA come from the germline V gene (reference sequence). The CDR3, as DNA: TGCAGTGCTGATGTAGGAGGGGGGGGACACTATGGCTACACCTTC. Its protein is CSADVGGGGHYGYTF.

The chain employs TRBV6-5 and TRBJ1-4; no firm D call. Germline lookup yields CDR1 MNHEY and CDR2 SVGAGI. Trimming shortened V by 2 bases and J by 10 bases, and 17 bases separated the two germline ends. This CDR3 spans 15 amino acids. The DNA of the CDR3 is TGTGCCAGCAGTTACAAGCCGGGGAACCCGGGAAAACTGTTTTTT. Translated, it gives CASSYKPGNPGKLFF.

At least ten counts were recorded for this clonotype. The CDR3 nucleotides read TGTGCCAGCAGTGAACCCTTCACGGATACGCAGTATTTT. It yields the protein CASSEPFTDTQYF. The chain has TRBV2 and TRBJ2-3; no clear D gene. Trimming pared 2 bases from V and 6 bases from J, leaving 9 bases between. Germline V gene data show CDR1 as SNHLY and CDR2 as FYNNEI. The CDR3 runs to 13 residues.

This clonotype appeared a few times. The chain joins TRBV7-2 to TRBJ1-2; the match to TRBD1 covers 7 bases. The V and J ends lost 10 bases and 3 bases, in that order; junction bases with no gene match: 11. Germline V lookup: CDR1 SGHTA, CDR2 FQGNSA. The CDR3 covers 14 residues. The CDR3 region is CATRGSRGDYGYTF. The CDR3 bases are TGTGCCACCAGGGGGAGCAGGGGGGACTATGGCTACACCTTC.

This clonotype occurred a few times. The rearrangement uses TRBV7-6 and TRBJ1-4, with 9 bases identical to TRBD1. V shed 5 bases and J 7 bases; nucleotides not matched to a gene: 5. From germline, CDR1 is SGHVS and CDR2 FNYEAQ. This CDR3 is built from 14 residues. The CDR3 DNA follows: TGTGCCAGCAGCAACAGGGGGCAGGGTGAAAAACTGTTTTTT. This codes for CASSNRGQGEKLFF.

The gene calls are TRBV15 and TRBJ2-3; TRBD2 matches 11 bases. Germline V gives CDR1 LNHNV, CDR2 YYDKDF (reference sequence). CDR3 length: 18 residues. V shed 4 bases and J 0 bases; nucleotides not matched to a gene: 9. The CDR3 nucleotides read TGTGCCACCAGCAATAGCGGGGGGGTCGTCTATAGCACAGATACGCAGTATTTT. Its translation: CATSNSGGVVYSTDTQYF.

This clonotype was found a few times. The gene calls are TRBV7-3 and TRBJ1-6; D might be TRBD1 (6 bases). The ends were cut back, 5 bases at V and 7 bases at J, with 15 bases in the middle. The CDR3 has 15 residues. The V gene's germline CDR1 is SGHTA and CDR2 FQGTGA. The CDR3: CASSLLGGKNSPLHF. The CDR3 DNA is TGTGCCAGCAGCCTCCTCGGGGGCAAGAATTCACCCCTCCACTTT.

The rearrangement uses TRBV7-6 and TRBJ2-5; no clear D. The CDR3 runs to 13 residues. The V and J ends lost 1 base and 7 bases respectively, with 10 bases between them. From germline, CDR1 is SGHVS and CDR2 FNYEAQ. CDR3 residues: CASSLGAAGTQYF. DNA of the CDR3: TGTGCCAGCAGCTTAGGCGCGGCAGGGACCCAGTACTTC.

This clonotype was observed a few times. The CDR3 loop reads CASSLGTWEQYV. The CDR3 bases are TGTGCCAGCAGCCTCGGGACTTGGGAGCAGTACGTC. The J gene is TRBJ2-7, the V gene TRBV2; D might be TRBD2 (6 bases). The CDR3 contains 12 residues. Germline assignment: CDR1 SNHLY and CDR2 FYNNEI. The V end lost 6 bases, the J end lost 7 bases, and 13 bases lay between the germline ends.

This clonotype was counted a few times. The rearrangement links TRBV19 to TRBJ1-3; 9 nucleotides agree with TRBD1. With V trimmed by 5 bases and J by 4 bases, 6 bases remained unmatched. The CDR3 sequence is 15 residues long. Germline values: CDR1 LNHDA, CDR2 SQIVND (reference sequence). CDR3 sequence (DNA): TGTGCCAGTAGTGTGGACAGGGGAGCCGGAAACACCATATATTTT. As protein: CASSVDRGAGNTIYF. The full variable domain, completed using reference TRBV19 and TRBJ1-3, is DGGITQSPKYLFRKEGQNVTLSCEQNLNHDAMYWYRQDPGQGLRLIYYSQIVNDFQKGDIAEGYSVSREKKESFPLTVTSAQKNPTAFYLCASSVDRGAGNTIYFGEGSWLTVV.

This chain links TRBV20-1 with TRBJ2-1; the D gene could be TRBD1 or TRBD2 (5 bases each). The ends were cut back, 6 bases at V and 5 bases at J, with 17 bases in the middle. CDR3 length: 14 residues. The germline gives CDR1 DFQATT, CDR2 SNEGSKA (reference sequence). Written as DNA, the CDR3 is TGCAGTGCCGTTCTCCAGGGAGTAGACAATGAGCAGTTCTTC. This codes for CSAVLQGVDNEQFF.

The J gene is TRBJ2-1, the V gene TRBV20-1, with 7 bases aligning to TRBD2. The germline gives CDR1 DFQATT, CDR2 SNEGSKA (reference sequence). V was clipped by 5 bases and J by 1 base; unmatched bases: 11. The CDR3 runs 16 residues. The CDR3 coding sequence is TGCAGTGCTGGGGTCGGGGGGTCTGGTTCCTACAATGAGCAGTTCTTC. It specifies CSAGVGGSGSYNEQFF.

CDR3 nucleotides: TGTGCCAGCAGCCCACGACAGCACAGCACAGATACGCAGTATTTT. Its translation: CASSPRQHSTDTQYF. The V call is TRBV11-2, the J call TRBJ2-3, with TRBD1 as a possible D gene (5 bases). The V gene's germline CDR1 is SGHAT and CDR2 FQNNGV. V shed 5 bases and J shed 0 bases, with 12 bases lying between them. The CDR3 is 15 amino acids.

This clonotype was seen a few times. V is TRBV7-9 and J is TRBJ1-1, with TRBD1 identical over 12 bases. Germline CDR1 reads SEHNR; CDR2 reads FQNEAQ (reference sequence). V lost 3 bases to trimming and J lost 11 bases; unmatched junction nucleotides: 4. This CDR3 has 13 residues. The CDR3 DNA reads TGTGCCAGCAGCTTGGGACAGGGGGCAATGGCTTTCTTT. Its protein product is CASSLGQGAMAFF.

This clonotype appeared a few times. The rearrangement links TRBV9 to TRBJ1-5, with 7 nucleotides matching TRBD1. The CDR3 runs 16 residues. CDR1 SGDLS and CDR2 YYNGEE come from the germline V gene. Unmatched junction bases numbered 13, after V lost 3 bases and J lost 7 bases. CDR3 sequence reads: CASSATPGTAWQPQHF. For the CDR3, the DNA is TGTGCCAGCAGCGCCACCCCCGGGACAGCGTGGCAGCCCCAGCATTTT.

This chain connects TRBV4-2 to TRBJ1-2, with D perhaps matching TRBD1 (5 bases). Trimming pared 0 bases from V and 8 bases from J, leaving 16 bases between. CDR3 length equals 15 residues. The germline V gene has CDR1 LGHNA and CDR2 YNFKEQ. The CDR3 DNA is TGTGCCAGCAGCCAAGAGTTGAGGGGAGGTGGCGGCTACACCTTC. It translates to CASSQELRGGGGYTF.

This clonotype was counted at least ten times. The chain combines TRBV5-5 with TRBJ2-7, with D uncertain. The V end lost 1 base, the J end lost 8 bases, and 7 bases lay between the germline ends. Germline CDR1 reads SGHKS; CDR2 reads YYEKEE (reference sequence). The CDR3 extends over 11 amino acids. In DNA, the CDR3 is TGTGCCAGCAGCTTGTCTACCCAGCAGTACGTC. As protein: CASSLSTQQYV.

V is TRBV7-8 and J is TRBJ1-1; unclear D gene. Germline V gene lookup returns CDR1 SGHVS and CDR2 FQNEAQ. V dropped 6 bases and J dropped 0 bases, with 8 bases sitting between them. CDR3 length: 13 amino acids. The CDR3 DNA reads TGTGCCAGCAGACCGCAGATGAACACTGAAGCTTTCTTT. Protein product: CASRPQMNTEAFF. Full variable domain (outside the CDR3, taken from reference TRBV7-8 and TRBJ1-1): GAGVSQSPRYKVAKRGQDVALRCDPISGHVSLFWYQQALGQGPEFLTYFQNEAQLDKSGLPSDRFFAERPEGSVSTLKIQRTQQEDSAVYLCASRPQMNTEAFFGQGTRLTVV.

The CDR3 loop reads CASRNQGNTEAFF. CDR3 nucleotide sequence: TGCGCCAGCAGGAATCAGGGGAACACTGAAGCTTTCTTT. The V call is TRBV5-1, the J call TRBJ1-1, with D possibly TRBD1 on 5 matching bases. V dropped 5 bases and J dropped 1 base, with 9 bases sitting between them. CDR3 length: 13 amino acids. Germline lookup yields CDR1 SGHRS and CDR2 YFSETQ.